Below are 2 T cell receptor beta chains sequenced from a single sample in a study of early T cells in non-severe SARS-CoV-2 infection. Using its own MiXCR run on the 5' RACE reads, TCRdb lists one record per CDR3 protein. The sample holds 75,000 to 80,000 distinct CDR3 sequences, 10% to 12% seen once. The material was whole blood, obtained at baseline. These receptors came from an adult who was a healthcare worker with PCR-confirmed SARS-CoV-2 infection or an uninfected control (not recorded which).

This clonotype showed up just a few times. V usage is TRBV12-3 or TRBV12-4 and J usage is TRBJ2-3; TRBD2 is a possible D gene (6 bases). V lost 4 bases, J lost 2 bases, and 10 bases lay in between. CDR3 length: 14 amino acids. As DNA, the CDR3 is TGTGCCAGCAGTTCGCTAGCGATCACAGATACGCAGTATTTT. Protein sequence: CASSSLAITDTQYF.

This clonotype has just a few counts. The chain combines TRBV2 with TRBJ1-6; no clear D. The length of the CDR3 is 14 residues. Germline lookup yields CDR1 SNHLY and CDR2 FYNNEI. V gave up 2 bases and J gave up 7 bases, with 9 bases separating them. The CDR3 sequence is CASSEPTANSPLHF. In DNA form, the CDR3 reads TGTGCCAGCAGTGAACCCACAGCAAATTCACCCCTCCACTTT.